This TCR beta chain was captured by sequencing in a study of OX40 agonist ivuxolimab in advanced cancers. CDR1 and CDR2 (germline): LNHNV, YYDKDF (reference sequence). Trimming cost V 5 bases and J 1 base, with 9 bases left between them. The CDR3 loop spans 15 amino acids. TCRdb's table, derived via immunoSEQ multiplex PCR, lists solely in-frame clones and lacks some. The sample holds tens of thousands of clones; approximately 90% are singletons and the top ten take 7% to 9.5%. Overall study results and limits: In general, CD8+ T cells held more expanded clones than CD4+ did, on average. Partial responders at 0.1-3.0 mg/kg had among the lowest clonal expansion.

Notes on this clone: Its target is unknown.

The study sampled blood at baseline, cycle 4 day 1, and cycle 7 day 1. Here the sequenced sample was CD4+ or CD8+ T cells sorted from blood, taken in a trial of the OX40 agonist ivuxolimab. The gene calls are TRBV15 and TRBJ1-6, with D perhaps matching TRBD1 (5 bases). The clonotype comes from an adult with an advanced solid tumor such as melanoma, head and neck, liver or kidney cancer. CDR3 nucleotide sequence: TGTGCCACCAGCGGAGGGGTTTCCTATAATTCACCCCTCCACTTT. This gives the protein CATSGGVSYNSPLHF.